This TCR beta chain appears in the sequencing data of a study of blood T cell repertoires in COVID-19. Under the authors' procedure: It was from reference gene primer amplification that nucleated cell counts were estimated. TCRdb's table, derived via immunoSEQ multiplex PCR, lists solely in-frame clones and lacks some. V and J calls plus clone size are reproduced from that table; the DNA served to infer D and trimming. The sample has under 300,000 clones; 75% to 90% are singletons. Germline CDR1 is LNHDA and CDR2 is SQIVND (reference sequence). J gave up 5 bases and V 6 bases, and 18 bases lay outside the gene matches. This CDR3 spans 19 amino acids.

The receptor comes from a woman aged 18 to 35 who had recovered from COVID-19. Sequencing used PBMCs or T cells enriched from blood (not recorded which). The chain employs TRBV19 and TRBJ1-5, with 11 bases lining up with TRBD1. This CDR3 reads CASSPPTGQGDFWYQPQHF. The CDR3, as DNA: TGTGCCAGTAGCCCTCCCACGGGACAGGGGGACTTTTGGTATCAGCCCCAGCATTTT.